This entry lists 28 T cell receptor beta chains sequenced from one sample in a study of T cell changes during pregnancy in multiple sclerosis. The repertoire was sequenced with immunoSEQ multiplex PCR; TCRdb's copy has only in-frame clones and lacks some. The sample comprises some 100,000 clones, roughly 93% of which are singletons, and about 0.9% rests with the top ten. The source material was peripheral blood, sampled before pregnancy. These receptors were taken from a female donor with multiple sclerosis, enrolled in a pregnancy study.

The V call is TRBV27, the J call TRBJ2-5; 13 bases fit TRBD2. CDR3 length: 15 amino acids. The trim removed 10 bases at V and 4 bases at J, leaving 9 bases unmatched. Germline V CDR1 and CDR2: MNHEY, SMNVEV (reference sequence). The CDR3 region has the DNA TGTGCCATCCCTCGGACTAGCGGGAGTGGAGAGACCCAGTACTTC. Translated: CAIPRTSGSGETQYF.

The V call is TRBV29-1, the J call TRBJ1-1; a possible D gene is TRBD1 (5 bases). Trimming took 0 bases from V and 5 from J, leaving 22 bases between them. Germline V gives CDR1 SQVTM, CDR2 ANQGSEA. CDR3 length: 17 amino acids. CDR3: CSVEDARVVVVGTEAFF. The CDR3 nucleotides are TGCAGCGTTGAAGATGCCAGGGTGGTGGTGGTAGGAACTGAAGCTTTCTTT. Drawing the rest from reference TRBV29-1 and TRBJ1-1, the complete variable domain is SAVISQKPSRDICQRGTSLTIQCQVDSQVTMMFWYRQQPGQSLTLIATANQGSEATYESGFVIDKFPISRPNLTFSTLTVSNMSPEDSSIYLCSVEDARVVVVGTEAFFGQGTRLTVV.

This chain uses TRBV7-8 with TRBJ2-1; D is unclear. Germline CDR1 SGHVS, CDR2 FQNEAQ. The CDR3 covers 11 residues. V lost 10 bases to trimming and J lost 4 bases, with 8 bases between them. The CDR3 nucleotides read TGTGCCACCCAGAAGTACAATGAGCAGTTCTTC. Its translation: CATQKYNEQFF. Filled out from reference TRBV7-8 and TRBJ2-1, the complete variable domain reads GAGVSQSPRYKVAKRGQDVALRCDPISGHVSLFWYQQALGQGPEFLTYFQNEAQLDKSGLPSDRFFAERPEGSVSTLKIQRTQQEDSAVYLCATQKYNEQFFGPGTRLTVL.

V and J are TRBV7-6 and TRBJ2-7, with 11 nucleotides matching TRBD1. Germline-derived CDR1 and CDR2 are SGHVS and FNYEAQ. Unmatched junction bases numbered 17, after V lost 5 bases and J lost 5 bases. CDR3 length: 18 residues. CDR3 bases: TGTGCCAGCAGCGTCCGCCGGGACAGGGGGTTGAACGGTCACGAGCAGTACTTC. This translates into CASSVRRDRGLNGHEQYF.

The V call is TRBV28, the J call TRBJ2-1; no clear D. Germline V gene lookup returns CDR1 MDHEN and CDR2 SYDVKM. The ends were cut back, 1 base at V and 8 bases at J, with 12 bases in the middle. The CDR3 length is 14 residues. This CDR3 is CASSLYNGEDEQFF. The CDR3 DNA sequence: TGTGCCAGCAGTTTATACAACGGCGAGGATGAGCAGTTCTTC.

The gene calls are TRBV7-9 and TRBJ2-7; 7 bases map to TRBD1. Germline V gene sequence: CDR1 SEHNR, CDR2 FQNEAQ (reference sequence). Trimming cost V 5 bases and J 0 bases; bases outside gene matches: 7. The CDR3 is 15 amino acids. CDR3 DNA sequence: TGTGCCAGCAGCCTCCGGGACAGTACCTCCTACGAGCAGTACTTC. It encodes CASSLRDSTSYEQYF. The complete variable domain, with remaining parts taken from reference TRBV7-9 and TRBJ2-7, reads DTGVSQNPRHKITKRGQNVTFRCDPISEHNRLYWYRQTLGQGPEFLTYFQNEAQLEKSRLLSDRFSAERPKGSFSTLEIQRTEQGDSAMYLCASSLRDSTSYEQYFGPGTRLTVT.

CDR3 DNA: TGTGCCAGCAGCGGTAGCGGGAGCCCCTCCTACGAGCAGTACTTC. It codes for CASSGSGSPSYEQYF. The chain joins TRBV11-2 to TRBJ2-7; 9 nucleotides agree with TRBD2. The CDR3 sequence is 15 residues long. The J segment lost 0 bases and the V segment lost 5 bases, leaving 5 bases of the junction unmatched. Germline V lookup: CDR1 SGHAT, CDR2 FQNNGV.

The CDR3 here is CASSLGLAGGRNTGELFF. As DNA, the CDR3 is TGCGCCAGCAGCTTGGGACTAGCGGGAGGTCGAAACACCGGGGAGCTGTTTTTT. V and J are TRBV5-1 and TRBJ2-2, with 13 bases lining up with TRBD2. Germline CDR1 reads SGHRS; CDR2 reads YFSETQ. The CDR3 consists of 18 residues. The V gene end was trimmed by 0 bases and the J gene end by 2 bases; junction bases not matched to a gene: 4.

Worth noting for this clone: Other DNA sequences of this sample code for an identical CDR3. The chain is built from TRBV19 and TRBJ1-1, with D perhaps TRBD1 (6 bases). The CDR3 contains 13 residues. Germline CDR1 reads LNHDA; CDR2 reads SQIVND (reference sequence). Trimming cost V 3 bases and J 4 bases, with 9 bases left between them. CDR3 in DNA: TGTGCCAGTAGTATCGTCAGGGGCACTGAAGCTTTCTTT. Translation: CASSIVRGTEAFF.

This sequence joins TRBV5-4 and TRBJ1-4; D gene unclear. This CDR3 contains 13 residues. V was cut by 0 bases and J by 3 bases, with 3 bases left in between. Germline assignment: CDR1 SGHNT and CDR2 YYREEE (reference sequence). The CDR3 region has the DNA TGTGCCAGCAGCTTGGCTCCTAATGAAAAACTGTTTTTT. Its protein is CASSLAPNEKLFF.

The chain carries TRBV18 and TRBJ1-5; D may be TRBD1 (5 bases). Trimming stripped 4 bases from V and 4 bases from J, with 11 bases between. Per the germline V gene, CDR1 is KGHSH and CDR2 is LQKENI. The CDR3 is 14 amino acids. The CDR3 region has the DNA TGTGCCAGCTCACTCCAGGGTGTTAATCAGCCCCAGCATTTT. This gives the protein CASSLQGVNQPQHF.

V gene TRBV29-1 combines with J gene TRBJ2-1; D perhaps matches TRBD2 (6 bases). CDR1 is SQVTM, CDR2 ANQGSEA, per germline. The CDR3 covers 12 residues. Trimming removed 8 bases from V and 3 bases from J, with 11 bases in between. CDR3 loop: CSFLTSYNEQFF. The CDR3 region has the DNA TGCAGCTTCTTGACTAGCTACAATGAGCAGTTCTTC.

The chain links TRBV19 to TRBJ2-3; TRBD2 might be the D (6 bases). V was pared by 5 bases and J by 1 base, with 16 bases between. CDR3 length: 16 amino acids. Per the germline V gene, CDR1 is LNHDA and CDR2 is SQIVND (reference sequence). The CDR3 nucleotides read TGTGCCAGTAGTGCCCCGGCGGGATCGGGCACAGATACGCAGTATTTT. As protein: CASSAPAGSGTDTQYF.

The chain carries TRBV28 and TRBJ2-7, with TRBD2 matching 10 bases. The CDR3 length is 17 residues. After removal of 8 bases from V and 5 bases from J, the junction contained 18 bases not matched to a gene. Germline assignment: CDR1 MDHEN and CDR2 SYDVKM. The CDR3 nucleotides are TGTGCCAGCGGGGCTAGCGGGAGCCCGGACCGGAAAGACGAGCAGTACTTC. Translated, it gives CASGASGSPDRKDEQYF.

The V call is TRBV5-1, the J call TRBJ2-3; D not resolved. Between the trimmed V and J ends, which lost 3 bases and 0 bases, there was a span of 8 bases. The CDR3 runs to 14 residues. CDR1 is SGHRS, CDR2 YFSETQ, per germline. DNA of the CDR3: TGCGCCAGCAGCTGGCCATTAAGCACAGATACGCAGTATTTT. This sequence encodes CASSWPLSTDTQYF. Full variable domain (missing parts from reference TRBV5-1 and TRBJ2-3): KAGVTQTPRYLIKTRGQQVTLSCSPISGHRSVSWYQQTPGQGLQFLFEYFSETQRNKGNFPGRFSGRQFSNSRSEMNVSTLELGDSALYLCASSWPLSTDTQYFGPGTRLTVL.

This clone came up once. The chain is built from TRBV30 and TRBJ2-1; D not certain. This CDR3 spans 13 amino acids. CDR1 is GTSNPN and CDR2 is SVGIG in the germline V gene (reference sequence). Trimming took 1 base from V and 4 from J, leaving 8 bases between them. CDR3 sequence (DNA): TGTGCCTGGAGTGAAACAGCTTACAATGAGCAGTTCTTC. This gives the protein CAWSETAYNEQFF.

The J gene is TRBJ2-5, the V gene TRBV30, with D tentatively TRBD2 (5 bases). The CDR3 spans 13 residues. CDR1 and CDR2 from the germline V gene are GTSNPN and SVGIG (reference sequence). Trimming cost V 0 bases and J 9 bases, with 14 bases left between them. As DNA, the CDR3 is TGTGCCTGGAGTGTCTCAGCAGATAGCGCCCAGTACTTC. It encodes CAWSVSADSAQYF.

The chain couples TRBV9 to TRBJ1-1, with TRBD1 matching 11 bases. The CDR3 is made up of 15 amino acids. The germline V gene encodes CDR1 SGDLS and CDR2 YYNGEE. The trim removed 2 bases at V and 4 bases at J, leaving 4 bases unmatched. The DNA of the CDR3 is TGTGCCAGCAGCGTCGCCGGGACAGGGGGCACTGAAGCTTTCTTT. It encodes CASSVAGTGGTEAFF.

This chain uses TRBV7-2 with TRBJ2-5; D perhaps matches TRBD2 (6 bases). Germline V gene data show CDR1 as SGHTA and CDR2 as FQGNSA. V gave up 5 bases and J gave up 5 bases, with 18 bases separating them. CDR3 length equals 15 residues. Written as DNA, the CDR3 is TGTGCCAGCAGCCCTCCGGGGGTACTCCGGGAGACCCAGTACTTC. Residues: CASSPPGVLRETQYF.

This clone was seen a single time. This chain connects TRBV19 to TRBJ2-1; tentative D call: TRBD2 (6 bases). The CDR3 is 15 residues long. The V end lost 4 bases, the J end lost 4 bases, and 14 bases lay between the germline ends. In germline, CDR1 is LNHDA, CDR2 SQIVND (reference sequence). CDR3 amino acids: CASSKDSGLYNEQFF. CDR3 sequence (DNA): TGTGCCAGTAGTAAAGATAGCGGCCTTTACAATGAGCAGTTCTTC.

This clone was recorded only once. The chain joins TRBV28 to TRBJ1-3, with 10 bases aligning to TRBD1. The V gene's germline CDR1 is MDHEN and CDR2 SYDVKM. This CDR3 is built from 17 residues. J was trimmed by 0 bases and V by 4 bases; bases with no gene match: 6. Here the CDR3 DNA reads TGTGCCAGCAGTTCCGGGACAGGGGCCAGCTCTGGAAACACCATATATTTT. This gives the protein CASSSGTGASSGNTIYF. Based on the CDR3 plus reference TRBV28 and TRBJ1-3, the full variable domain is DVKVTQSSRYLVKRTGEKVFLECVQDMDHENMFWYRQDPGLGLRLIYFSYDVKMKEKGDIPEGYSVSREKKERFSLILESASTNQTSMYLCASSSGTGASSGNTIYFGEGSWLTVV.

The chain links TRBV18 to TRBJ1-2; D remains ambiguous. Trimming took 3 bases from V and 5 from J, leaving 16 bases between them. This CDR3 spans 15 amino acids. The V gene's germline CDR1 is KGHSH and CDR2 LQKENI. This CDR3 reads CASSPQRERTYGYTF. The DNA of the CDR3 is TGTGCCAGCTCACCCCAGAGGGAGAGAACTTATGGCTACACCTTC.

This chain connects TRBV21-1 to TRBJ1-1; the D segment call TRBD1 is taken from the table without a DNA check. TRBV21-1 is given as a pseudogene. CDR3 length: 12 amino acids. CDR3 nucleotides: TGTGCCAACGGACAGCAGAACACTGAAGCTTTCTTT. This encodes CANGQQNTEAFF.

V usage is TRBV7-2 and J usage is TRBJ1-5; no reliable D call. The CDR3 length is 14 residues. Per germline, CDR1 SGHTA and CDR2 FQGNSA. Trimming pared 0 bases from V and 1 base from J, leaving 4 bases between. CDR3 protein: CASSLARSNQPQHF. As DNA, the CDR3 is TGTGCCAGCAGCTTAGCCCGGAGCAATCAGCCCCAGCATTTT.

The J gene is TRBJ1-1, the V gene TRBV11-2, with D possibly matching TRBD1 (6 bases). V lost 3 bases and J 10 bases, leaving 15 bases between the germline ends. CDR1 and CDR2 (germline): SGHAT, FQNNGV. The CDR3 runs 13 residues. CDR3 region: CASSFDTTGRAFF. DNA for the CDR3: TGTGCCAGCAGCTTCGATACTACAGGGAGAGCTTTCTTT.

The chain links TRBV27 to TRBJ2-7; 8 bases are shared with TRBD2. Germline V lookup: CDR1 MNHEY, CDR2 SMNVEV (reference sequence). Trimming at V came to 4 bases and at J to 3 bases, leaving 5 bases not matched to a gene. The CDR3 is made up of 14 amino acids. CDR3 in amino acids: CASSWGTRGYEQYF. CDR3 DNA sequence: TGTGCCAGCAGTTGGGGGACTAGGGGCTACGAGCAGTACTTC.

V and J are TRBV30 and TRBJ1-2; possibly TRBD1 for D (6 bases). Germline V CDR1 and CDR2: GTSNPN, SVGIG (reference sequence). The CDR3 loop spans 16 amino acids. V lost 4 bases to trimming and J lost 1 base, with 19 bases between them. The CDR3 reads CAWNRVLGQFNYGYTF. The CDR3 nucleotides read TGTGCCTGGAACAGGGTTCTGGGTCAATTTAACTATGGCTACACCTTC.

J is TRBJ2-7 and V is TRBV19; D perhaps matches TRBD1 (5 bases). V was shortened by 1 base and J by 0 bases, with 13 bases between the two germline ends. Germline V gives CDR1 LNHDA, CDR2 SQIVND (reference sequence). This CDR3 spans 16 amino acids. The CDR3 sequence: CASSIGAGLSSYEQYF. DNA for the CDR3: TGTGCCAGTAGTATAGGAGCAGGGCTGAGCTCCTACGAGCAGTACTTC.